The present T cell receptor (beta chain) was sequenced within a study of blood T cell repertoires in COVID-19. V lost 3 bases, J lost 4 bases, and 8 bases stayed unmatched. The CDR3 is 15 residues long. Germline V lookup: CDR1 MNHNS, CDR2 SASEGT. Libraries were prepared by immunoSEQ multiplex PCR; TCRdb keeps only in-frame clonotypes and omits some of them. In the table there are nearly 80,000 clones, 84% of which are singletons. Sequenced material: peripheral blood. This receptor was obtained from a man aged 45-65 years with acute or convalescent COVID-19. V gene TRBV6-1 combines with J gene TRBJ1-2; 7 bases agree with TRBD1. CDR3 in amino acids: CASSEGQPSFYGYTF. The DNA for the CDR3 is TGTGCCAGCAGTGAGGGACAGCCATCCTTCTATGGCTACACCTTC.